This TCR beta chain originates from a study of blood T cell repertoires in COVID-19. Study context: The origin of the acute and convalescent COVID-19 samples was the United States, Italy and Spain. PBMCs, B-cell-depleted T cells, or T cells were the source of the cDNA or gDNA that made up the material.

The germline V gene encodes CDR1 SGDLS and CDR2 YYNGEE. The CDR3 loop spans 18 amino acids. Trimming at V came to 0 bases and at J to 0 bases, leaving 10 bases not matched to a gene. Original methodology: Estimation of nucleated cell counts was performed using reference gene primer amplification. The data were produced by immunoSEQ multiplex PCR, yet TCRdb's version contains in-frame clones alone and is incomplete. The V and J calls and clone size come from that table; D and trimming were worked out from the DNA. The sample yields some 80,000 clones, around 82% seen once. The sample taken for sequencing was peripheral blood. The clonotype comes from a human donor in a cohort sampled during active COVID-19. V gene TRBV9 combines with J gene TRBJ2-3; 7 positions agree with TRBD2. Here the CDR3 reads CASSVGGGSYTSTDTQYF. Here the CDR3 DNA reads TGTGCCAGCAGCGTAGGCGGGGGAAGCTATACTAGCACAGATACGCAGTATTTT.